This T cell receptor (beta chain) was profiled in a study of beta chain features in type 1 diabetes. V was shortened by 4 bases and J by 3 bases, with 4 bases between the two germline ends. Germline lookup yields CDR1 MDHEN and CDR2 SYDVKM. The CDR3 totals 11 residues. All of the isolated RNA was reverse transcribed, so expressed TCRB transcripts were sequenced. Some clones are missing from TCRdb's copy, which holds only in-frame ones; the method was immunoSEQ multiplex PCR. Of fewer than 400,000 clones in the sample, 6.5% to 10% were seen once. The rearrangement links TRBV28 to TRBJ2-7; D ambiguous. This sequence was found in a young woman in good health. The sequenced sample was central memory CD4+ T cells from blood. The CDR3 loop reads CASSYDYEQYF. In DNA form, the CDR3 reads TGTGCCAGCAGTTACGACTACGAGCAGTACTTC.